Presented here are 21 T cell receptor beta chains from one specimen sequenced in a study of blood T cells in healthy people across ages. PCR was performed a second time for about 7 to 11 cycles using a sample-barcoded 5' primer and a J-beta primer mix. TCRdb ran MiXCR on the 5' RACE reads and lists one entry per CDR3 protein. Among roughly 1.4 million distinct CDR3 sequences listed, around 55% were seen once. Sequencing used blood. These receptor sequences come from a man between 18 and 29 years old in good health.

This chain joins TRBV4-2 and TRBJ1-1; D is uncertain. V was clipped by 0 bases and J by 0 bases, with 5 bases between them. Germline V gene lookup returns CDR1 LGHNA and CDR2 YNFKEQ. There are 14 residues in the CDR3. The CDR3 coding sequence is TGTGCCAGCAGCCAAGAGTCGGTGAACACTGAAGCTTTCTTT. It yields the protein CASSQESVNTEAFF.

The chain joins TRBV6-1 to TRBJ2-1, with D possibly matching TRBD1 (5 bases). V shed 7 bases and J shed 4 bases, with 20 bases lying between them. This CDR3 comprises 16 residues. Germline V gene lookup returns CDR1 MNHNS and CDR2 SASEGT. The CDR3 sequence is CASTLNYQGFYNEQFF. CDR3 DNA: TGTGCCAGCACCTTGAACTACCAGGGATTTTACAATGAGCAGTTCTTC.

The genes are TRBV11-2 and TRBJ2-4; 13 bases align to TRBD2. The germline V gene encodes CDR1 SGHAT and CDR2 FQNNGV. The CDR3 has 19 amino acids. Trimming cost V 3 bases and J 7 bases; bases outside gene matches: 15. Written as DNA, the CDR3 is TGTGCCAGCAGCTTCCCCGGGACTAGCGGGAAGGGGGAATGGAACATTCAGTACTTC. Protein sequence: CASSFPGTSGKGEWNIQYF.

The V call is TRBV11-2, the J call TRBJ2-3; D remains ambiguous. Per germline, CDR1 SGHAT and CDR2 FQNNGV. V shed 5 bases and J shed 6 bases, with 12 bases lying between them. This CDR3 is 13 amino acids long. CDR3 region: CASSRSLGDTQYF. CDR3 bases: TGTGCCAGCAGCCGGTCACTGGGGGATACGCAGTATTTT.

This clonotype was seen once. The J gene is TRBJ2-4, the V gene TRBV29-1; a possible D gene is TRBD2 (6 bases). Trimming shortened V by 7 bases and J by 8 bases, and 12 bases separated the two germline ends. The V gene's germline CDR1 is SQVTM and CDR2 ANQGSEA. There are 11 residues in the CDR3. The DNA for the CDR3 is TGCAGCGCCCTTTGGGGGGACATTCAGTACTTC. Its protein is CSALWGDIQYF.

The chain links TRBV5-1 to TRBJ2-1; no firm D call. Trimming shortened V by 0 bases and J by 8 bases, and 12 bases separated the two germline ends. The CDR3 loop spans 14 amino acids. Germline CDR1 reads SGHRS; CDR2 reads YFSETQ. The CDR3 nucleotides are TGCGCCAGCAGCTTGGCCACGTCGGTCGATGAGCAGTTCTTC. Protein: CASSLATSVDEQFF.

The V and J genes are TRBV3-1 and TRBJ2-3; 9 nucleotides align to TRBD2. The CDR3 extends over 14 amino acids. Trimming at V came to 4 bases and at J to 4 bases, leaving 3 bases not matched to a gene. CDR1 and CDR2 from the germline V gene are LGHDT and YNNKEL (reference sequence). The CDR3 DNA sequence: TGTGCCAGCAGCCTAGCGGGAGATGCAGATACGCAGTATTTT. As protein: CASSLAGDADTQYF.

This clonotype was seen at least ten times. The rearrangement uses TRBV5-1 and TRBJ1-2; D possibly corresponds to TRBD1 (5 bases). This CDR3 contains 12 residues. Trimming cost V 1 base and J 8 bases, with 9 bases left between them. Per germline, CDR1 SGHRS and CDR2 YFSETQ. The CDR3 nucleotides are TGCGCCAGCAGCTTGATTGGGGACGGCTACACCTTC. This encodes CASSLIGDGYTF.

The chain combines TRBV19 with TRBJ1-1; no reliable D call. Germline V gives CDR1 LNHDA, CDR2 SQIVND (reference sequence). CDR3 length equals 12 residues. V lost 8 bases and J lost 6, with 13 bases in between. DNA for the CDR3: TGTGCCAGTGGTTTAGGAATATCTGAAGCTTTCTTT. It translates to CASGLGISEAFF.

Comment on this clonotype: An end of the junction does not agree with germline; a read error may underlie this. This rearrangement joins TRBV27 to TRBJ2-1; no definite D call. The CDR3 spans 15 residues. Looked up from germline, CDR1 is MNHEY and CDR2 is SMNVEV (reference sequence). CDR3 residues: CASSLWARTHNERFF. Written as DNA, the CDR3 is TGTGCCAGCAGTTTGTGGGCCCGAACCCACAATGAGCGGTTCTTC.

This clonotype was detected only once. This chain connects TRBV11-2 to TRBJ2-1; 7 bases match TRBD2. Germline lookup yields CDR1 SGHAT and CDR2 FQNNGV. The V and J ends lost 3 bases and 0 bases, in that order; junction bases with no gene match: 11. CDR3 length: 18 residues. The CDR3 protein is CASSLGRSGTDSYNEQFF. The CDR3 DNA is TGTGCCAGCAGCTTGGGTCGAAGCGGGACGGACTCCTACAATGAGCAGTTCTTC. Full variable domain (outside the CDR3, taken from reference TRBV11-2 and TRBJ2-1): EAGVAQSPRYKIIEKRQSVAFWCNPISGHATLYWYQQILGQGPKLLIQFQNNGVVDDSQLPKDRFSAERLKGVDSTLKIQPAKLEDSAVYLCASSLGRSGTDSYNEQFFGPGTRLTVL.

This chain links TRBV29-1 with TRBJ1-1, with a tentative D call TRBD1 (5 bases). The V end was cut by 0 bases, the J end by 1 base, with 6 bases between. Germline CDR1 reads SQVTM; CDR2 reads ANQGSEA. The CDR3 sequence is 13 residues long. The CDR3 spells CSVEDGGNTEAFF. The CDR3, as DNA: TGCAGCGTTGAAGATGGGGGGAACACTGAAGCTTTCTTT.

This clonotype has a single count. The genes are TRBV5-1 and TRBJ2-1, with D unresolved. Trimming took 0 bases from V and 1 from J, leaving 8 bases between them. Germline V gene lookup returns CDR1 SGHRS and CDR2 YFSETQ. CDR3 length: 15 amino acids. CDR3 residues: CASSLAQNSYNEQFF. The CDR3 DNA reads as TGCGCCAGCAGCTTGGCACAGAATTCCTACAATGAGCAGTTCTTC.

The V and J genes are TRBV28 and TRBJ2-1; D tentatively fits TRBD1 or TRBD2 (6 bases each). The CDR3 contains 15 residues. V was trimmed by 5 bases and J by 4 bases, leaving 15 bases between them. CDR1 and CDR2 (germline): MDHEN, SYDVKM. DNA for the CDR3: TGTGCCAGCAGTCCAACAGGGCGGGAATACAATGAGCAGTTCTTC. As protein: CASSPTGREYNEQFF. Combining the CDR3 with reference TRBV28 and TRBJ2-1 gives the whole variable domain DVKVTQSSRYLVKRTGEKVFLECVQDMDHENMFWYRQDPGLGLRLIYFSYDVKMKEKGDIPEGYSVSREKKERFSLILESASTNQTSMYLCASSPTGREYNEQFFGPGTRLTVL.

As DNA, the CDR3 is TGCAGTGCTAGACCCACGGGACAGCCATTCCTCCACTTT. This translates into CSARPTGQPFLHF. This chain joins TRBV20-1 and TRBJ1-6, with 7 bases identical to TRBD1. J gave up 15 bases and V 2 bases, and 10 bases lay outside the gene matches. Germline V gene lookup returns CDR1 DFQATT and CDR2 SNEGSKA (reference sequence). There are 13 residues in the CDR3.

This CDR3 reads CAISGERDSYNEQFF. The CDR3 DNA reads as TGTGCCATCAGTGGAGAGCGGGACTCCTACAATGAGCAGTTCTTC. V gene TRBV10-3 combines with J gene TRBJ2-1; 7 bases line up with TRBD2. The CDR3 contains 15 residues. Germline loops: CDR1 ENHRY, CDR2 SYGVKD. J was trimmed by 0 bases and V by 4 bases; bases with no gene match: 3.

As regards this clonotype: At one end the junction does not follow the germline gene, possibly because of a read error. The chain carries TRBV10-3 and TRBJ2-4; 7 positions agree with TRBD1. Germline V CDR1 and CDR2: ENHRY, SYGVKD. This CDR3 region has 17 residues. The CDR3, as DNA: TGTGCCACCAGTGGGGACAGAGCTCTGGGGGCCAAAAACATTCAGTACTTC. Translating it yields CATSGDRALGAKNIQYF.

This clonotype was counted a single time. The chain recombines TRBV4-2 with TRBJ2-7; TRBD2 matches at 7 bases. The CDR3 length is 18 residues. V lost 1 base to trimming and J lost 2 bases; unmatched junction nucleotides: 14. Looked up from germline, CDR1 is LGHNA and CDR2 is YNFKEQ. The CDR3 DNA reads as TGTGCCAGCAGCCAAGGTACCCTGGGGCTAGCGGAGGCCTACGAGCAGTACTTC. This sequence encodes CASSQGTLGLAEAYEQYF.

This clonotype appeared a few times. V and J are TRBV7-9 and TRBJ2-7; the D gene is possibly TRBD1 (6 bases). The germline V and J ends were trimmed by 5 bases and 0 bases, with 11 bases remaining between them. Germline lookup yields CDR1 SEHNR and CDR2 FQNEAQ (reference sequence). The CDR3 extends over 14 amino acids. The CDR3 nucleotides are TGTGCCAGCAGCACAACAGGGAGCTCCTACGAGCAGTACTTC. Translated: CASSTTGSSYEQYF. The whole variable domain, remainder taken from reference TRBV7-9 and TRBJ2-7, is DTGVSQNPRHKITKRGQNVTFRCDPISEHNRLYWYRQTLGQGPEFLTYFQNEAQLEKSRLLSDRFSAERPKGSFSTLEIQRTEQGDSAMYLCASSTTGSSYEQYFGPGTRLTVT.

The rearrangement links TRBV7-2 to TRBJ2-1; 7 bases are shared with TRBD2. V was clipped by 5 bases and J by 7 bases; unmatched bases: 14. CDR1 and CDR2 from the germline V gene are SGHTA and FQGNSA. The CDR3 runs 16 residues. In DNA, the CDR3 is TGTGCCAGCAGCCCGCAAGGTGGGAGGGCCGGTAATGAGCAGTTCTTC. This translates into CASSPQGGRAGNEQFF.

V is TRBV20-1 and J is TRBJ2-1; a weak D match, TRBD2 (6 bases). CDR3 size: 11 residues. Germline CDR1 reads DFQATT; CDR2 reads SNEGSKA (reference sequence). V was pared by 6 bases and J by 12 bases, with 15 bases between. The CDR3 DNA reads as TGCAGTGCGCTGAACCGGGACTTGCAGTTCTTC. It codes for CSALNRDLQFF.